A single sample is the source of the 29 T cell receptor beta chains below, sequenced in a study of blood T cells in healthy people across ages. It was with a sample-barcoded 5' primer and a J-beta primer mix that a second PCR of roughly 6 to 12 cycles was run. From the 5' RACE reads, TCRdb called clonotypes with MiXCR, one entry per CDR3 protein. The sample has approximately 810,000 distinct CDR3 sequences, around 36% seen once. Sequenced material: blood. All receptors come from a man aged 18 to 29 in good health.

This clonotype was observed a few times. This chain connects TRBV15 to TRBJ2-3; TRBD2 might be the D (6 bases). Deletions cut 0 bases from V and 11 bases from J, with 12 bases between. Germline-derived CDR1 and CDR2 are LNHNV and YYDKDF (reference sequence). CDR3 length equals 13 residues. The CDR3, as DNA: TGTGCCACCAGCAGAGATCGTGAGGGACTGCAGTATTTT. This sequence encodes CATSRDREGLQYF.

The chain couples TRBV2 to TRBJ2-3, with D possibly called TRBD1 or TRBD2 (5 bases each). Germline V gene lookup returns CDR1 SNHLY and CDR2 FYNNEI. The CDR3 length is 11 residues. V was trimmed by 10 bases and J by 10 bases, leaving 15 bases between them. This chain's CDR3 is CAIKARDAQYF. The CDR3 nucleotides read TGTGCCATCAAAGCCCGGGACGCGCAGTATTTT.

The chain uses TRBV20-1 and TRBJ2-5; TRBD2 matches at 11 bases. This CDR3 contains 15 residues. Germline-derived CDR1 and CDR2 are DFQATT and SNEGSKA (reference sequence). Trimming removed 6 bases from V and 11 bases from J; junction bases left unmatched: 17. The CDR3 DNA reads TGCAGTGCCGACAAAACTAGCGGGGGTGACAATGAGCAGTACTTC. This translates into CSADKTSGGDNEQYF.

This clonotype was detected ten times or more. The chain links TRBV20-1 to TRBJ2-7; no reliable D call. The CDR3 consists of 12 residues. V lost 3 bases and J lost 6, with 12 bases in between. CDR1 and CDR2 from the germline V gene are DFQATT and SNEGSKA (reference sequence). The CDR3 sequence is CSASKSAGEQYF. The DNA for the CDR3 is TGCAGTGCTAGCAAGTCCGCAGGCGAGCAGTACTTC.

This clonotype has more than one count but fewer than ten. The V and J genes are TRBV7-2 and TRBJ1-1; D remains unclear. CDR1 and CDR2 (germline): SGHTA, FQGNSA. V lost 3 bases and J 0 bases, leaving 14 bases between the germline ends. The length of the CDR3 is 16 residues. The CDR3 coding sequence is TGTGCCAGCAGCTTTGGTCCGATGAACATGAACACTGAAGCTTTCTTT. It translates to CASSFGPMNMNTEAFF.

This clonotype was seen only a few times. The chain is built from TRBV4-2 and TRBJ1-2; D might be TRBD1 (5 bases). Looked up from germline, CDR1 is LGHNA and CDR2 is YNFKEQ. CDR3 length: 12 amino acids. V was cut by 4 bases and J by 6 bases, with 9 bases left in between. Here the CDR3 reads CASSPRDHGYTF. In DNA, the CDR3 is TGTGCCAGCAGCCCGCGGGACCATGGCTACACCTTC.

Worth noting for this clonotype: This may be a read error, as it is one base from a much larger clone. V usage is TRBV3-1 and J usage is TRBJ2-1; D not resolved. V shed 1 base and J shed 13 bases, with 14 bases lying between them. The CDR3 has 13 residues. Germline CDR1 is LGHDT and CDR2 is YNNKEL (reference sequence). The CDR3 spells CASSQVSSETQFF. CDR3 in DNA: TGTGCCAGCAGCCAAGTTTCTTCAGAGACCCAGTTCTTC.

V is TRBV14 and J is TRBJ2-3, with D hard to call. CDR1 and CDR2 (germline): SGHDN, FVKESK. The V end was cut by 1 base, the J end by 4 bases, with 9 bases between. This CDR3 region has 14 residues. The CDR3 DNA is TGTGCCAGCAGCCAAGGGGCACGCGCAGATACGCAGTATTTT. Residues: CASSQGARADTQYF.

The chain combines TRBV7-2 with TRBJ1-6, with D unresolved. The germline V gene encodes CDR1 SGHTA and CDR2 FQGNSA. This CDR3 contains 12 residues. The germline V and J ends were trimmed by 2 bases and 16 bases, with 12 bases remaining between them. Here the CDR3 reads CASSLILGRLHF. The DNA for the CDR3 is TGTGCCAGCAGCTTAATTCTGGGTCGGCTCCACTTT.

The V call is TRBV4-2, the J call TRBJ1-2, with 7 positions matching TRBD1. Germline V CDR1 and CDR2: LGHNA, YNFKEQ. V shed 1 base and J 7 bases; nucleotides not matched to a gene: 9. This CDR3 is 15 amino acids long. The CDR3 region is CASSQGDRGPGGYTF. In DNA form, the CDR3 reads TGTGCCAGCAGCCAAGGGGACAGAGGGCCGGGTGGCTACACCTTC.

This clonotype was seen just once. The rearrangement uses TRBV5-1 and TRBJ1-1; D not certain. V was pared by 2 bases and J by 7 bases, with 15 bases between. Germline lookup yields CDR1 SGHRS and CDR2 YFSETQ. The CDR3 contains 14 residues. CDR3 nucleotides: TGCGCCAGCAGCTTAAACCCCCCCTCGGGTGAAGCTTTCTTT. Its translation is CASSLNPPSGEAFF.

This clonotype was counted many times. The chain has TRBV20-1 and TRBJ2-1, with TRBD2 identical over 7 bases. The CDR3 consists of 14 residues. V shed 3 bases, J shed 8 bases, and the junction held 10 bases outside the gene matches. The germline V gene has CDR1 DFQATT and CDR2 SNEGSKA (reference sequence). The CDR3 loop reads CSASIRDYRHEQFF. CDR3 in DNA: TGCAGTGCTAGTATCCGGGACTACCGCCATGAGCAGTTCTTC.

This chain links TRBV7-2 with TRBJ2-4; TRBD1 might be the D (6 bases). Germline V gene data show CDR1 as SGHTA and CDR2 as FQGNSA. This CDR3 is built from 15 residues. Trimming left V 1 base short and J 13 bases short, with 20 bases between. Here the CDR3 DNA reads TGTGCCAGCAGCTTAGTGACAGGCTACCACAATGGGCAGTACTTC. As protein: CASSLVTGYHNGQYF. Based on the CDR3 plus reference TRBV7-2 and TRBJ2-4, the full variable domain is GAGVSQSPSNKVTEKGKDVELRCDPISGHTALYWYRQSLGQGLEFLIYFQGNSAPDKSGLPSDRFSAERTGGSVSTLTIQRTQQEDSAVYLCASSLVTGYHNGQYFGAGTRLSVL.

The chain joins TRBV10-3 to TRBJ1-5; a weak D match, TRBD1 (5 bases). Trimming shortened V by 6 bases and J by 3 bases, and 9 bases separated the two germline ends. CDR1 ENHRY and CDR2 SYGVKD come from the germline V gene. This CDR3 has 13 amino acids. The CDR3 region is CAISRDNNQPQHF. In DNA, the CDR3 is TGTGCCATCAGCAGGGATAACAATCAGCCCCAGCATTTT.

The CDR3 sequence: CASSSDLSASNQPQHF. Here the CDR3 DNA reads TGTGCCAGCAGCTCAGATCTATCCGCTAGCAATCAGCCCCAGCATTTT. The rearrangement links TRBV12-3 or TRBV12-4 to TRBJ1-5; D is undetermined. V lost 6 bases, J lost 0 bases, and 15 bases lay in between. The CDR3 has 16 amino acids.

This clonotype was seen more than once but under ten times. The CDR3 region is CSVGDRDDETQYF. The CDR3 region has the DNA TGCAGCGTAGGAGACAGGGACGACGAGACCCAGTACTTC. The V call is TRBV29-1, the J call TRBJ2-5, with TRBD1 matching 7 bases. The germline V gene has CDR1 SQVTM and CDR2 ANQGSEA. This CDR3 is 13 amino acids long. J gave up 5 bases and V 6 bases, and 9 bases lay outside the gene matches.

Points on this clonotype: The junction departs from germline at one end; a sequencing error may be responsible. The rearrangement uses TRBV6-2 or TRBV6-3 and TRBJ2-1; TRBD1 might be the D (6 bases). The germline gives CDR1 MNHEY, CDR2 SVGEGT. CDR3 length: 14 amino acids. The CDR3 sequence: CASSLQGSYNERFF. The CDR3 DNA sequence: TGTGCCAGCAGCTTACAGGGCTCCTACAATGAGCGGTTCTTC.

About this clonotype: A junction boundary mismatches the germline segment, possibly from a read error. The chain employs TRBV12-3 or TRBV12-4 and TRBJ2-1; 8 bases are a match to TRBD1. This CDR3 comprises 14 residues. DNA of the CDR3: TGTGCCAGCAGCCTAGGACAGGGTAACAATGTGCAGTTCTTC. Translation: CASSLGQGNNVQFF.

This clonotype has just a few counts. The V and J genes are TRBV6-6 and TRBJ2-7; no clear D. The CDR3 loop spans 13 amino acids. V was shortened by 6 bases and J by 7 bases, with 16 bases between the two germline ends. Germline V gene sequence: CDR1 MNHNY, CDR2 SVGAGI (reference sequence). DNA of the CDR3: TGTGCCAGCAGCCCAAAAGTATACAATGAGCAGTACTTC. Amino acids: CASSPKVYNEQYF.

Comment on this clonotype: Germline is not matched at one junction end, which may reflect a read error. The V call is TRBV10-3, the J call TRBJ1-1; D uncertain. CDR3 length equals 11 residues. The V gene's germline CDR1 is ENHRY and CDR2 SYGVKD. CDR3 sequence reads: CASSEHTEAFF. The DNA of the CDR3 is TGTGCCAGCAGTGAACACACTGAAGCTTTCTTT.

This clonotype was seen a few times. The gene calls are TRBV4-3 and TRBJ2-1; the match to TRBD1 covers 8 bases. Gene TRBJ2-7 matches the end of the DNA better, so the J call may be wrong. Germline CDR1 LGHNA, CDR2 YSLEER. This CDR3 contains 19 residues. The CDR3 is CASSQDWGQDSLFYNEQYF. The DNA for the CDR3 is TGCGCCAGCAGCCAGGACTGGGGACAGGATAGTTTGTTCTACAATGAGCAGTACTTC.

Only a few counts were recorded for this clonotype. The J gene is TRBJ2-1, the V gene TRBV7-7; 10 positions agree with TRBD2. The CDR3 is made up of 12 amino acids. Germline V CDR1 and CDR2: SSHAT, FNYEAQ (reference sequence). CDR3 amino acids: CASGRTSGEQFF. CDR3 in DNA: TGTGCTAGCGGCCGGACTAGCGGTGAGCAGTTCTTC.

V gene TRBV12-5 combines with J gene TRBJ2-1, with D hard to call. V was clipped by 3 bases and J by 0 bases, with 15 bases between them. CDR3 length: 17 amino acids. Germline V gene sequence: CDR1 LGHNT, CDR2 FRNRAP. Here the CDR3 DNA reads TGTGCTAGTGGTTTACCCCGCGCCCTAAGCTCCTACAATGAGCAGTTCTTC. It encodes CASGLPRALSSYNEQFF.

There are a few counts of this clonotype. The J gene is TRBJ1-2, the V gene TRBV12-3 or TRBV12-4; TRBD1 agrees at 8 bases. This CDR3 is built from 15 residues. V shed 6 bases, J shed 5 bases, and the junction held 11 bases outside the gene matches. The CDR3 DNA reads as TGTGCCAGCAGCCCTGCCGGGACAGGACGTTATGGCTACACCTTC. Its translation is CASSPAGTGRYGYTF.

This clonotype was picked up one time. Its ends do not fully match the called genes, so a read error is possible. The CDR3 DNA reads as TGTGCCTTCAGTGAGGGGTACCAAGAGACCCAGTACTTC. Its translation: CAFSEGYQETQYF. V is TRBV10-3 and J is TRBJ2-5; D may be TRBD1 or TRBD2 (5 bases each). Germline CDR1 is ENHRY and CDR2 is SYGVKD. The CDR3 has 13 residues.

In its sample, this clonotype was seen a few times. The chain recombines TRBV20-1 with TRBJ1-5; D may be TRBD1 (5 bases). Deletions cut 0 bases from V and 9 bases from J, with 21 bases between. The CDR3 is 16 residues long. Per the germline V gene, CDR1 is DFQATT and CDR2 is SNEGSKA (reference sequence). As DNA, the CDR3 is TGCAGTGCTAGAGATTTGCCAGGGAAGGGCCCTGCGCCCCAGCATTTT. Translated, it gives CSARDLPGKGPAPQHF.

At least ten counts were recorded for this clonotype. The chain uses TRBV7-2 and TRBJ2-7; tentatively, D is TRBD1 or TRBD2 (5 bases each). CDR1 is SGHTA and CDR2 is FQGNSA in the germline V gene. The CDR3 is 15 amino acids. Trimming shortened V by 7 bases and J by 2 bases, and 18 bases separated the two germline ends. DNA for the CDR3: TGTGCCAGCACCCCTGATTGGGACCCGACCTACGAGCAGTACTTC. Its protein is CASTPDWDPTYEQYF.

The chain is built from TRBV20-1 and TRBJ2-1; 7 nucleotides match TRBD2. Trimming at V came to 0 bases and at J to 0 bases, leaving 8 bases not matched to a gene. This CDR3 contains 17 residues. CDR1 and CDR2 (germline): DFQATT, SNEGSKA (reference sequence). CDR3 DNA: TGCAGTGCTAGAGAACTCCGAGCTAGCGGCTCCTACAATGAGCAGTTCTTC. Encoded protein: CSARELRASGSYNEQFF.

This clonotype has ten or more counts. The rearrangement uses TRBV20-1 and TRBJ2-7; D is unresolved. The CDR3 loop spans 13 amino acids. V was cut by 7 bases and J by 0 bases, with 13 bases left in between. The germline gives CDR1 DFQATT, CDR2 SNEGSKA (reference sequence). CDR3 DNA sequence: TGCAGTGTCGTCGACGAGAGCTCCTACGAGCAGTACTTC. This translates into CSVVDESSYEQYF.